This T cell receptor beta chain comes out of a study of T cells expressing NK-cell markers (dated by TCRdb to between 2020 and 2021). The study in broad terms: TCR beta-chain repertoires were profiled in sorted CD3+CD56+NKG2C+, CD3+CD56+NKG2C- and CD3+CD56-NKG2C+ T-cell subsets from several donors. Seven of the eight sequenced donors were HCMV-seropositive and one was HCMV-seronegative. Randomly selected healthy volunteers, three men and five women, were used as the eight sequenced donors. The libraries were sequenced on Illumina HiSeq 2000/2500, MiSeq or NextSeq, producing 2 x 150 bp reads.

CDR1 and CDR2 (DFQATT, SNEGSKA) derive from the germline V gene (reference sequence). Including the terminal cysteine and phenylalanine, the CDR3 comprises 15 residues. Nucleotide data are not available. Of note for this clonotype: Its antigen remains undetermined.

These reads were obtained on an Illumina HiSeq 2000. 5'RACE template switching, by which a universal primer site and unique molecular identifiers were added, was used to make TCR beta cDNA libraries. Priming for cDNA synthesis came from the TCR beta constant segment, and two successive PCR amplification steps followed. In the source study's methods: Reads were demultiplexed and grouped by UMI with MIGEC, and clonotypes were assembled and quantified with MiTCR. To exclude erroneous sequences, only TCR cDNA sequences supported by at least two reads were retained. The tcR package was used for downstream repertoire analysis, and clonotypes were matched across fractions by CDR3 nucleotide sequence plus V segment. VDJmatch was used to annotate antigen specificity against VDJdb, with one amino acid substitution in CDR3 allowed. TCRdb reanalyzed the reads, keeping one entry per CDR3 protein sequence and omitting DNA. The V and J calls, along with clone size, are taken from TCRdb and not from the paper's own processing. The table kept for this sample lists roughly 390,000 distinct CDR3 sequences. The ten top clones hold roughly 10% of the sample.

Overall results and qualifications from the work: In roughly 6 donors, the dominant CD3+CD56+NKG2C+ clonotypes ranked among the top 10 CD8+ clonotypes, making up 1.0-7.0% of CD8+ T cells. Those dominant clonotypes were again the most abundant among CD3+CD56-NKG2C+ cells in a few donors, at about 28.3-65%. Whether the expanded NKG2C-expressing T cell clones were specific for HCMV antigens was left unclear.

A commercial ELISA kit detecting HCMV-specific IgG in serum was used to determine HCMV serostatus. Ficoll density gradient centrifugation was used to isolate peripheral blood mononuclear cells from blood. The sequencing sample was made of blood T cells: a sorted CD56 or NKG2C T cell subset, CD4+ or CD8+ T cells, or bulk PBMC T cells (not recorded which). The origin of this receptor is a woman aged 50 to 60 in good health. Donor details come from another sample of the same person, matched by shared clones. The chain couples TRBV20-1 to TRBJ2-5; TCRdb's D gene call, TRBD2, goes unchecked for lack of DNA. The CDR3 in this case is CSAPGLAALPETQYF.